This is a list of T cell receptor beta chains from one sample in a study of glioma-infiltrating T cells after dendritic cell vaccination. Generated by immunoSEQ multiplex PCR, the TCRdb table keeps only in-frame clones and is missing some. This table holds approximately 90,000 clones, 81% found once. Sequencing was performed on blood, taken after dendritic cell vaccination. The receptors come from a human donor with glioblastoma. The CDR3 runs from the conserved cysteine through the conserved F or W. A D gene is named only where the DNA matches it firmly. Part of the rows lack a size; the others show once, few, many or a class for expanded clones.

size	D	V	J	CDR3	DNA
-	-	TRBV6-6	TRBJ2-6	CASTPSGANVLTF	TGTGCCAGCACTCCGTCTGGGGCCAACGTCCTGACTTTC
-	TRBD2	TRBV6-1	TRBJ2-2	CASSEKAGDTGELFF	TGTGCCAGCAGTGAAAAAGCGGGGGACACCGGGGAGCTGTTTTTT
-	TRBD1	TRBV5-1	TRBJ1-5	CASSLGGTGEQPQHF	TGCGCCAGCAGCTTGGGAGGGACAGGGGAACAGCCCCAGCATTTT
-	TRBD2	TRBV9	TRBJ2-1	CASSAGLADNEQFF	TGTGCCAGCAGCGCAGGACTAGCGGACAATGAGCAGTTCTTC
-	-	TRBV7-8	TRBJ2-1	CASSRGHPNEQFF	TGTGCCAGCAGCCGGGGACACCCCAATGAGCAGTTCTTC
-	-	TRBV7-7	TRBJ2-5	CASSFGQQETQYF	TGTGCCAGCAGCTTCGGACAACAAGAGACCCAGTACTTC
-	TRBD2	TRBV15	TRBJ2-5	CATTDPGLAKETQYF	TGTGCCACCACCGACCCGGGACTAGCGAAGGAGACCCAGTACTTC
-	-	TRBV7-3	TRBJ2-2	CASSPGHNTGELFF	TGTGCCAGCAGCCCTGGACACAACACCGGGGAGCTGTTTTTT
once	-	TRBV2	TRBJ1-5	CASSLGYPQHF	TGTGCCAGCAGCCTGGGCTATCCCCAGCATTTT
-	TRBD1	TRBV5-4	TRBJ1-1	CASSFSGGGYEAGAFF	TGTGCCAGCAGCTTCTCAGGGGGCGGTTATGAAGCGGGAGCTTTCTTT
-	TRBD1	TRBV6-1	TRBJ1-4	CASSEYIGRGRSEKLFF	TGTGCCAGCAGTGAATACATCGGGAGGGGGCGGAGTGAAAAACTGTTTTTT
-	-	TRBV28	TRBJ1-5	CASSGKGDNQPQHF	TGTGCCAGCAGCGGCAAGGGGGATAATCAGCCCCAGCATTTT
-	TRBD2	TRBV5-4	TRBJ2-1	CASSLVAGGNNEQFF	TGTGCCAGCAGCTTGGTGGCGGGGGGGAATAATGAGCAGTTCTTC
-	TRBD2	TRBV5-1	TRBJ2-3	CASSSTSLGTDTQYF	TGCGCCAGCAGCTCGACTAGCTTGGGCACAGATACGCAGTATTTT
few	TRBD2	TRBV5-6	TRBJ2-3	CASSLVGLAGAYTDTQYF	TGTGCCAGCAGCTTGGTTGGGCTAGCGGGGGCCTACACAGATACGCAGTATTTT
-	-	TRBV18	TRBJ2-3	CASSPLPSADTQYF	TGTGCCAGCTCACCACTCCCTAGTGCAGATACGCAGTATTTT
-	-	TRBV12-5	TRBJ2-3	CASGQMVDTQYF	TGTGCTAGTGGCCAGATGGTTGATACGCAGTATTTT
-	-	TRBV20-1	TRBJ1-4	CSVERGELFF	TGCAGTGTCGAACGGGGAGAACTGTTTTTT
few	-	TRBV6-1	TRBJ1-5	CASSDRSSANQPQHF	TGTGCCAGCAGTGATCGGAGCAGCGCAAATCAGCCCCAGCATTTT
-	TRBD1	TRBV14	TRBJ2-1	CASSQWKGAFIEQFF	TGTGCCAGCAGCCAATGGAAGGGGGCTTTTATTGAGCAGTTCTTC
-	TRBD1	TRBV7-9	TRBJ1-2	CASSSNLVGDRGAIYGYTF	TGTGCCAGCAGCTCCAACCTGGTGGGGGACAGGGGGGCGATCTATGGCTACACCTTC
once	TRBD1	TRBV18	TRBJ2-1	CASSHRDSDNNEQFF	TGTGCCAGCTCACACCGGGACAGTGATAACAATGAGCAGTTCTTC
-	-	TRBV5-1	TRBJ2-7	CASSLQGYEQYF	TGCGCCAGCAGCTTGCAGGGCTACGAGCAGTACTTC
-	-	TRBV7-9	TRBJ1-1	CASTNRNGGGPTEAFF	TGTGCCAGCACCAACCGGAATGGCGGGGGTCCCACTGAAGCTTTCTTT
-	TRBD1	TRBV28	TRBJ1-5	CASSLEGARNQPQHF	TGTGCCAGCAGTTTGGAGGGGGCGCGCAATCAGCCCCAGCATTTT
-	-	TRBV4-1	TRBJ1-1	CASSQRPSGQNTEAFF	TGCGCCAGCAGCCAACGCCCCTCGGGACAGAACACTGAAGCTTTCTTT
-	TRBD1	TRBV2	TRBJ1-1	CASSARGQGVTEAFF	TGTGCCAGCAGTGCCCGTGGACAGGGCGTGACTGAAGCTTTCTTT
-	-	TRBV7-2	TRBJ1-2	CASSLGLAATNYGYTF	TGTGCCAGCAGCTTAGGTTTGGCAGCGACTAACTATGGCTACACCTTC
few	-	TRBV6-5	TRBJ1-6	CASSYDPQINSPLHF	TGTGCCAGCAGTTACGACCCACAGATAAATTCACCCCTCCACTTT
-	-	TRBV7-9	TRBJ1-5	CASSLKGASNQPQHF	TGTGCCAGCAGCTTAAAGGGAGCTAGCAATCAGCCCCAGCATTTT
once	-	TRBV6-6	TRBJ2-7	CASSYSRGGYEQYF	TGTGCCAGCAGTTACTCAAGAGGGGGCTACGAGCAGTACTTC
-	TRBD1	TRBV2	TRBJ2-3	CASEGAGDTQYF	TGTGCCAGCGAGGGGGCCGGGGATACGCAGTATTTT
-	-	TRBV7-2	TRBJ2-7	CASSLQAGGPYEQYF	TGTGCCAGCAGCTTACAGGCCGGGGGTCCCTACGAGCAGTACTTC
-	TRBD1	TRBV5-4	TRBJ1-4	CASSPTGGEKLFF	TGTGCCAGCAGCCCGACAGGGGGGGAAAAACTGTTTTTT
once	TRBD1	TRBV5-1	TRBJ2-2	CASSLVGQGPGELFF	TGCGCCAGCAGCTTGGTGGGACAGGGCCCCGGGGAGCTGTTTTTT
-	TRBD2	TRBV14	TRBJ2-5	CASSQVLAGGRETQYF	TGTGCCAGCAGCCAGGTACTAGCGGGAGGACGAGAGACCCAGTACTTC
-	-	TRBV5-1	TRBJ2-3	CASSQPQGAGAPRTQYF	TGCGCCAGCAGCCAACCCCAGGGGGCGGGGGCCCCGCGTACGCAGTATTTT
once	TRBD2	TRBV6-5	TRBJ2-3	CASRQRDFTDTQYF	TGTGCCAGCAGGCAGCGGGATTTCACAGATACGCAGTATTTT
-	TRBD2	TRBV27	TRBJ2-4	CASTGGFGAKNIQYF	TGTGCCAGCACGGGGGGGTTCGGGGCCAAAAACATTCAGTACTTC
-	-	TRBV19	TRBJ1-4	CASSMSAATNEKLFF	TGTGCCAGTAGTATGTCTGCAGCAACTAATGAAAAACTGTTTTTT
-	TRBD1	TRBV19	TRBJ1-2	CASSMDPGQGPYGYTF	TGTGCCAGTAGTATGGACCCGGGACAGGGCCCTTATGGCTACACCTTC
once	-	TRBV18	TRBJ2-7	CASSPSPAGLNYEQYF	TGTGCCAGCTCACCATCCCCCGCAGGGTTAAACTACGAGCAGTACTTC
few	TRBD1	TRBV7-8	TRBJ2-6	CASSHGTGMTGGANVLTF	TGTGCCAGCAGCCACGGGACAGGGATGACCGGTGGGGCCAACGTCCTGACTTTC
few	TRBD2	TRBV7-9	TRBJ2-1	CASSYGTSGRLNEQFF	TGTGCCAGCAGCTACGGGACTAGCGGGAGGCTTAATGAGCAGTTCTTC
-	-	TRBV23-1	TRBJ1-2	CASSQSLAGSGYTF	TGCGCCAGCAGTCAATCGTTGGCAGGGTCTGGCTACACCTTC
-	-	TRBV28	TRBJ2-7	CASRAGLPYEQYF	TGTGCCAGCAGGGCAGGTCTTCCCTACGAGCAGTACTTC
few	-	TRBV30	TRBJ1-3	CAWSVLSRAAGNTIYF	TGTGCCTGGAGTGTACTTTCCAGGGCTGCTGGAAACACCATATATTTT
many	-	TRBV2	TRBJ1-2	CASSEGQIQYGYTF	TGTGCCAGCAGTGAAGGACAGATACAGTATGGCTACACCTTC
-	-	TRBV7-2	TRBJ1-5	CASSRQRTDLSQPQHF	TGTGCCAGCAGCCGCCAGAGGACAGATCTTAGTCAGCCCCAGCATTTT
-	-	TRBV5-1	TRBJ2-5	CASSQLLGPETQYF	TGCGCCAGCAGCCAACTACTAGGGCCGGAGACCCAGTACTTC
-	TRBD1	TRBV14	TRBJ2-6	CASSVDRAGANVLTF	TGTGCCAGCAGCGTCGACAGGGCTGGGGCCAACGTCCTGACTTTC
-	-	TRBV5-1	TRBJ2-5	CASSLGRAVQETQYF	TGCGCCAGCAGCTTGGGGCGGGCAGTCCAAGAGACCCAGTACTTC
few	-	TRBV6-6	TRBJ1-2	CASSSLGGGIYYGYTF	TGTGCCAGCAGTTCCTTAGGGGGGGGAATTTACTATGGCTACACCTTC